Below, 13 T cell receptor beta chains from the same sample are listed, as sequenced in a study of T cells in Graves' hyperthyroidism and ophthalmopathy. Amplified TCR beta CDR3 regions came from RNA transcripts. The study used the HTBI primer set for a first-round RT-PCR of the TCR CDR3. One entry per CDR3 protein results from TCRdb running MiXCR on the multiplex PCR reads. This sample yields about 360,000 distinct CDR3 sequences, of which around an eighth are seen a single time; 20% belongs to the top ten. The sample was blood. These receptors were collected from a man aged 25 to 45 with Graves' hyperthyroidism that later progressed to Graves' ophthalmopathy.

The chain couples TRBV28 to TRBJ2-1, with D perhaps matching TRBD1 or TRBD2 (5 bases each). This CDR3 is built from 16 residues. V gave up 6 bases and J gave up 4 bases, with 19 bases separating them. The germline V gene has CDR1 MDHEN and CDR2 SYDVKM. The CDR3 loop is CASRPEGSRKYNEQFF. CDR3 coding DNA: TGTGCCAGCAGGCCCGAGGGGTCCCGAAAATACAATGAGCAGTTCTTC.

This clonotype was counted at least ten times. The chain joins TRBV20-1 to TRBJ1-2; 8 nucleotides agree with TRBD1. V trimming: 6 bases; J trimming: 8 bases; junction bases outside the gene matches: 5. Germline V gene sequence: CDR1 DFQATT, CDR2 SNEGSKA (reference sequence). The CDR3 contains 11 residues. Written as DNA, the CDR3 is TGCAGTGCAAGGACAGGGTTGGGCTACACCTTC. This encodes CSARTGLGYTF.

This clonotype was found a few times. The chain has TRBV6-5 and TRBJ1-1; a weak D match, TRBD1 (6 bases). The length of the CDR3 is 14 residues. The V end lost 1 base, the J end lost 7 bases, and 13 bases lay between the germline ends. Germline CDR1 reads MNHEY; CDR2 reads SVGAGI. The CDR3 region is CASSYLGGVGEAFF. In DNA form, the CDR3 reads TGTGCCAGCAGTTACTTGGGGGGCGTGGGTGAAGCTTTCTTT.

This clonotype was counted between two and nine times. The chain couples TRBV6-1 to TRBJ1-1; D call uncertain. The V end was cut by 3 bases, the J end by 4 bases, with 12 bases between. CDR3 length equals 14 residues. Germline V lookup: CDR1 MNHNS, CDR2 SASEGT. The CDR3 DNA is TGTGCCAGCAGTGATCCGACACGGGGCACTGAAGCTTTCTTT. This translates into CASSDPTRGTEAFF.

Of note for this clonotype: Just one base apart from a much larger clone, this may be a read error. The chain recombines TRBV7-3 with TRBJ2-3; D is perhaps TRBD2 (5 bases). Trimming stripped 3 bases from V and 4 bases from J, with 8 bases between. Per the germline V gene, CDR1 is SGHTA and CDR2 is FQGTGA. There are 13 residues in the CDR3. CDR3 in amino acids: CASSLLAADTQYF. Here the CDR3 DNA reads TGTGCCAGCAGCTTGCTAGCAGCAGATACGCAGTATTTT.

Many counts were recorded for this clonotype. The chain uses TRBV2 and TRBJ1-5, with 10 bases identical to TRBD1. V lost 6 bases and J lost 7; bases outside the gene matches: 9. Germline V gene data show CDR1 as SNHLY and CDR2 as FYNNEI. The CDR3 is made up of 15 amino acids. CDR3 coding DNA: TGTGCCAGCAGGGCCGGGACAGGGGCAGGACAGCCCCAGCATTTT. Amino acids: CASRAGTGAGQPQHF.

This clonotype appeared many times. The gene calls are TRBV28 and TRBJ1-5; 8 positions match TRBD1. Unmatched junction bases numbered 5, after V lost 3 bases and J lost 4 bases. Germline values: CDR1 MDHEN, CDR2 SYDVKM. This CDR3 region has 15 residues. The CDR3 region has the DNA TGTGCCAGCAGTTTCGCAGGGGGCCGTAATCAGCCCCAGCATTTT. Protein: CASSFAGGRNQPQHF.

The CDR3, as DNA: TGCGCCAGCAGCTTTGGTGTCGGGTCGTACAATGAGCAGTTCTTC. This gives the protein CASSFGVGSYNEQFF. This chain connects TRBV5-1 to TRBJ2-1; D is ambiguous. CDR1 SGHRS and CDR2 YFSETQ come from the germline V gene. Trimming took off 2 bases at V and 4 bases at J, with 13 bases between the two ends. The CDR3 covers 15 residues. The whole variable domain, filled in from reference TRBV5-1 and TRBJ2-1, reads KAGVTQTPRYLIKTRGQQVTLSCSPISGHRSVSWYQQTPGQGLQFLFEYFSETQRNKGNFPGRFSGRQFSNSRSEMNVSTLELGDSALYLCASSFGVGSYNEQFFGPGTRLTVL.

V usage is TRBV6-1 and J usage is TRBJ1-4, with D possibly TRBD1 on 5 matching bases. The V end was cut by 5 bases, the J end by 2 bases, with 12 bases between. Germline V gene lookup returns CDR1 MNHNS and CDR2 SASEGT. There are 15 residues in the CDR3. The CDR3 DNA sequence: TGTGCCAGCAGTCCGGCCGACAGTACTAATGAAAAACTGTTTTTT. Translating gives CASSPADSTNEKLFF.

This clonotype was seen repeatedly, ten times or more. The CDR3 spells CAIRGTLTEAFF. DNA of the CDR3: TGTGCCATCAGAGGGACACTCACTGAAGCTTTCTTT. The rearrangement joins TRBV10-3 to TRBJ1-1, with TRBD1 as a possible D gene (6 bases). The V end was cut by 6 bases, the J end by 4 bases, with 9 bases between. The CDR3 has 12 amino acids. Per germline, CDR1 ENHRY and CDR2 SYGVKD.

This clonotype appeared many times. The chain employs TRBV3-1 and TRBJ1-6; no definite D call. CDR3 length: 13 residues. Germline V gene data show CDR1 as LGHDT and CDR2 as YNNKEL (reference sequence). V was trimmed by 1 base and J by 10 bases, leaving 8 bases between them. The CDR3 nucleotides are TGTGCCAGCAGCCAAGCACCCGACTCACCCCTCCACTTT. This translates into CASSQAPDSPLHF.

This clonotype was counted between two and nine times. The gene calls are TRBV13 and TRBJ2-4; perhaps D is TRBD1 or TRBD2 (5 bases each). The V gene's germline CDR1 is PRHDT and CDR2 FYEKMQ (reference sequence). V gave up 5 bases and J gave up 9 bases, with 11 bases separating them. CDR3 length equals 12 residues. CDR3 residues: CASSETEGIQYF. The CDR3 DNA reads TGTGCCAGCAGCGAGACAGAGGGCATTCAGTACTTC. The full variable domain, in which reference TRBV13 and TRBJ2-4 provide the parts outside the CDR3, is AAGVIQSPRHLIKEKRETATLKCYPIPRHDTVYWYQQGPGQDPQFLISFYEKMQSDKGSIPDRFSAQQFSDYHSELNMSSLELGDSALYFCASSETEGIQYFGAGTRLSVL.

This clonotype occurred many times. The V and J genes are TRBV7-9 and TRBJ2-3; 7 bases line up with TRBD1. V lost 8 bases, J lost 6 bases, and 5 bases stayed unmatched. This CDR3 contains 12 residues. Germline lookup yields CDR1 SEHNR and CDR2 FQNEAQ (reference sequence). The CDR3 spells CASDRALDTQYF. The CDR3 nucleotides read TGTGCCAGCGACAGGGCTCTGGATACGCAGTATTTT. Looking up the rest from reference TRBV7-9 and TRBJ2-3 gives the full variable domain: DTGVSQNPRHKITKRGQNVTFRCDPISEHNRLYWYRQTLGQGPEFLTYFQNEAQLEKSRLLSDRFSAERPKGSFSTLEIQRTEQGDSAMYLCASDRALDTQYFGPGTRLTVL.